The clone carrying this T cell receptor (beta chain) has a handful of counts. Residents of 24 US areas, aged roughly 18 to 89 years, made up the participants. Only in-frame clones appear in the TCRdb table, and some are missing; sequencing was by immunoSEQ multiplex PCR. This sample carries roughly 200,000 clones, 85% of them seen once, and the ten largest clones take over 15%. The ends lost 0 bases at V and 3 bases at J; junction bases unmatched: 3. CDR3 length equals 14 residues. The V gene's germline CDR1 is SGHNT and CDR2 YYREEE (reference sequence). These data originate in a study of blood T cell repertoires in COVID-19. Study in general: Sites in the United States, Italy and Spain provided acute and convalescent COVID-19 samples.

This clonotype was sampled from a man between 40 and 49 years old who had recovered from COVID-19. Source material: PBMCs or T cells enriched from blood (not recorded which). The chain carries TRBV5-4 and TRBJ2-7, with TRBD1 identical over 7 bases. The CDR3 DNA sequence: TGTGCCAGCAGCTTGGCGCCAGGGGGCTACGAGCAGTACTTC. Residues: CASSLAPGGYEQYF.